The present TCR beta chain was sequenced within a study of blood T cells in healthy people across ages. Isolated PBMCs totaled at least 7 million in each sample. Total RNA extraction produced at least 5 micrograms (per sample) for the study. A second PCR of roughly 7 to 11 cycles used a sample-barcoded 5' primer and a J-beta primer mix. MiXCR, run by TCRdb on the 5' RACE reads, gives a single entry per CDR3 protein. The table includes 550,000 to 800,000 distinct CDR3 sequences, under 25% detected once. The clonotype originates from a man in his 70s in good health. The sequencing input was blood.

The CDR3 nucleotides are TGTGCCAGCACAAACGGGAGAACGGTCACCGGGGAGCTGTTTTTT. Translating it yields CASTNGRTVTGELFF. The chain joins TRBV6-5 to TRBJ2-2, with D maybe TRBD2 (6 bases). Per the germline V gene, CDR1 is MNHEY and CDR2 is SVGAGI. The V end lost 7 bases, the J end lost 4 bases, and 16 bases lay between the germline ends. The CDR3 sequence is 15 residues long.